This entry concerns a single T cell receptor (beta chain). Its antigen is unknown. The data originate from a study of T cell responses to AZD1222 COVID-19 vaccine. V shed 4 bases, J shed 4 bases, and the junction held 9 bases outside the gene matches. The V gene's germline CDR1 is MGHRA and CDR2 YSYEKL. This CDR3 contains 16 residues. The table came from immunoSEQ multiplex PCR; TCRdb's copy has only in-frame clones and leaves some out. The sample includes about 130,000 clones, roughly 92% of them seen just once. Study-wide results and caveats: The study found Spike-specific TCR breadth and depth rose after two AZD1222 doses. Across the whole spike, CD4 TCRs peaked at regions 160-218 and 743-854. There were mostly white British donors and more females than males, and clonal diversity was possibly underestimated.

The source is an adult in good health. The chain joins TRBV4-1 to TRBJ2-3; TRBD2 agrees at 9 bases. Sequencing used peripheral blood, obtained on day 0 of AZD1222 vaccination. The CDR3 region has the DNA TGCGCCAGCAGCCGAGTCACTAGCGGGTTGGCAGATACGCAGTATTTT. The encoded protein is CASSRVTSGLADTQYF.